This paragraph reports one T cell receptor (beta chain). The antigen it binds to is not known. The sample holds no much larger clone one base away, and base qualities are not on file. The immunoSEQ Assay, a bias-controlled multiplex PCR, was used to amplify TCRbeta CDR3 regions from genomic DNA. On the authors' methods: Within the assay, amplification of reference gene primers was used to estimate how many nucleated cells each sample contained. To quantify the absolute abundance of each unique TCRbeta CDR3 rearrangement, sequence reads were collapsed and filtered. For each sample, productive Simpson clonality was calculated by taking the square root of Simpson's diversity index across productive rearrangements. TCRdb stores this immuneACCESS table with in-frame sequences only. Part of the clones is absent; in the studies checked, under half of the shortfall reflects unresolved V genes, and no reason is known for the rest. The DNA gave D and trimming, while V, J and clone size come from that table. The sample records some 55,000 clones, around nine tenths of which are singletons. The ten largest clonotypes hold about 7.7% of the sample.

The data were obtained in a study of blood T cell repertoires in COVID-19 (TCRdb year 2020). Describing the broader study: Collaborator samples came from the United States, Italy and Spain and covered acute and convalescent phases of COVID-19. Where available, HLA class I and class II types were taken from metadata supplied by the sample provider and were not determined by assay-based typing. Samples were obtained from the ongoing ImmuneRACE study (first 160 participants) and from over a thousand subjects provided by 6 global collaborators. The prospective study material was composed of cDNA or gDNA derived from T cells, B-cell-depleted T cells, or PBMCs. The sample metadata nearly always contained a de-identified subject ID, COVID-19 status, age in years and sex. The dataset comprised deeply sampled blood TCRbeta repertoires from subjects exposed to, actively infected with, or recovered from COVID-19. A freely available public database, intended as a resource for researchers studying the immune response to SARS-CoV-2, is where the repertoires were released. Study-wide conclusions, independent of this receptor: Clinical and demographic metadata were provided uncurated, with the amount varying by source and participant.

Each collaborating institution followed its own protocols to collect whole blood in K2EDTA tubes. For TCRbeta analysis, collaborators shipped samples as frozen whole blood, isolated PBMCs, or DNA extracted from either of those sample types. From cysteine to phenylalanine, the CDR3 is 16 amino acids long. Only the CDR3 portion is preserved as DNA: 48 bases, with reading frame beginning at the first base. V is pruned by 4 bases and J by 8 bases, leaving 14 bases of the junction without a gene match. CDR1 and CDR2 were assigned from the germline V gene as LGHNA and YNFKEQ. Recombination linked TRBV4-2 to TRBJ1-2; TRBD1 fits 9 bases in the junction. Specimen: peripheral blood. The receptor comes from a woman aged 40 to 55 with active COVID-19. The CDR3: CASSRVRTGDLKGYTF. Read as DNA, the sequence is TGTGCCAGCAGCCGGGTCCGGACAGGGGATTTGAAAGGCTACACCTTC.